This entry concerns a single T cell receptor (beta chain). Its antigen has not been determined. Base quality data are lacking; no much larger clone is found one base away. TCRbeta CDR3 regions were amplified from genomic DNA by means of the immunoSEQ Assay, a bias-controlled multiplex PCR. From the authors' description of their analysis: The number of nucleated cells in each sample was estimated by amplification of reference gene primers within the assay. Sequence reads were collapsed and filtered to measure the absolute abundance of every unique TCRbeta CDR3 rearrangement. For each sample, productive Simpson clonality was calculated by taking the square root of Simpson's diversity index across productive rearrangements. What TCRdb holds here is the immuneACCESS table cut down to in-frame rearrangements. Part of the clones is not present; checked against another copy, under half of the missing clones reflect an unresolved V gene, and the others are unexplained. V and J calls plus clone size are reproduced from that table; the DNA served to infer D and trimming. Here the sample has fewer than 350,000 clones; around 88% occur a single time. The ten most abundant clones make up around 2.1% of the sample.

Samples from volunteer blood donors who had recovered from COVID-19 were contributed by a second Seattle source. Whole blood was collected in K2EDTA tubes by collaborating institutions according to the institutions' own protocols. For TCRbeta analysis, collaborator samples were shipped as frozen whole blood, as isolated PBMCs, or as DNA extracted from either sample type. The record originates from a study of blood T cell repertoires in COVID-19 (dated by TCRdb to the early 2020s). General notes on the study: Collaborator samples came from the United States, Italy and Spain and covered acute and convalescent phases of COVID-19. The repertoires were released in a freely available public database intended as a resource for research on the immune response to SARS-CoV-2. The material from the prospective study consisted of cDNA or gDNA derived from T cells, B-cell-depleted T cells, or PBMCs. The dataset comprised deeply sampled blood TCRbeta repertoires from subjects exposed to, actively infected with, or recovered from COVID-19. Nearly every sample came with metadata listing a de-identified subject ID, COVID-19 status, age in years and sex. The samples were drawn from two sources: the first 160 participants of the ongoing ImmuneRACE study, and 950 to 1,500 subjects contributed by 6 global collaborators. Where HLA class I and class II types were available, the types were taken from metadata supplied by the sample provider, not from assay-based typing.

Results the study describes overall, beyond this receptor: The quantity of clinical and demographic metadata differed by source and by participant and was supplied without curation.

Per the germline V gene, MGHRA is the CDR1 and YSYEKL is the CDR2. Trimming takes 5 bases off V and 6 bases off J; junction bases not matched to a gene: 2. Including the terminal cysteine and phenylalanine, the CDR3 comprises 15 residues. Solely the CDR3 DNA is kept, with 45 bases framed from the first base. The sequence was collected from a woman younger than 45 who had recovered from COVID-19. The specimen was peripheral blood. The sequence joins TRBV4-1 to TRBJ2-2; TRBD2 lines up with 14 middle nucleotides. The CDR3 region reads CASSLGLAGAGELFF. The sequenced DNA is TGCGCCAGCAGCTTGGGACTAGCGGGAGCCGGGGAGCTGTTTTTT.